This passage covers 21 T cell receptor beta chains from one sample sequenced in a study of blood T cell repertoires in COVID-19. Repertoires were generated with immunoSEQ multiplex PCR, while TCRdb's copy carries only in-frame clones and drops some. The table includes 45,000 to 60,000 clones, roughly 80% detected once. Sequences were obtained from peripheral blood. The origin of the receptors is a woman of 80 years or more with acute or convalescent COVID-19.

The chain carries TRBV7-9 and TRBJ2-1; maybe TRBD1 (5 bases). V was clipped by 5 bases and J by 1 base, with 12 bases between them. The CDR3 runs to 15 residues. The V gene's germline CDR1 is SEHNR and CDR2 FQNEAQ (reference sequence). In DNA, the CDR3 is TGTGCCAGCAGCGCACGGCAGGGTTCCTACAATGAGCAGTTCTTC. This sequence encodes CASSARQGSYNEQFF.

This clone was seen a few times. This CDR3 is CASRIAQGETGELFF. CDR3 nucleotides: TGCGCCAGCAGGATCGCACAGGGTGAAACCGGGGAGCTGTTTTTT. The chain carries TRBV5-1 and TRBJ2-2; D is perhaps TRBD1 (6 bases). Germline V CDR1 and CDR2: SGHRS, YFSETQ. V lost 5 bases to trimming and J lost 5 bases, with 16 bases between them. The CDR3 totals 15 residues.

The V and J genes are TRBV6-6 and TRBJ1-6; no definite D call. The CDR3 runs to 14 residues. Trimming pared 4 bases from V and 10 bases from J, leaving 14 bases between. Germline CDR1 reads MNHNY; CDR2 reads SVGAGI (reference sequence). This chain's CDR3 is CASSSLPPVSPLHF. The CDR3 coding sequence is TGTGCCAGCAGTTCCCTTCCTCCCGTCTCACCCCTCCACTTT.

The chain has TRBV7-7 and TRBJ2-5; a weak D match, TRBD2 (6 bases). Germline CDR1 reads SSHAT; CDR2 reads FNYEAQ (reference sequence). The V end lost 1 base, the J end lost 2 bases, and 8 bases lay between the germline ends. This CDR3 contains 14 residues. The CDR3 DNA sequence: TGTGCCAGCAGCTTAGGACTAGGGCAAGAGACCCAGTACTTC. This codes for CASSLGLGQETQYF.

J is TRBJ2-5 and V is TRBV2, with no clear D. CDR1 is SNHLY, CDR2 FYNNEI, per germline. The V end was cut by 4 bases, the J end by 5 bases, with 5 bases between. The CDR3 totals 11 residues. The CDR3 region is CASSGQETQYF. CDR3 coding DNA: TGTGCCAGCAGTGGGCAGGAGACCCAGTACTTC.

The chain uses TRBV3-1 (or the pseudogene TRBV3-2) and TRBJ2-6; D uncertain. Germline-derived CDR1 and CDR2 are LGHDT and YNNKEL (reference sequence). The CDR3 runs to 14 residues. V lost 4 bases and J 3 bases, leaving 7 bases between the germline ends. The DNA of the CDR3 is TGTGCCAGCAGCCCCTCGGTTGGGGCCAACGTCCTGACTTTC. Translating it yields CASSPSVGANVLTF.

J is TRBJ2-1 and V is TRBV5-4; D remains ambiguous. Trimming shortened V by 0 bases and J by 4 bases, and 5 bases separated the two germline ends. In germline, CDR1 is SGHNT, CDR2 YYREEE (reference sequence). The CDR3 has 13 residues. The CDR3 reads CASSLDRYNEQFF. DNA for the CDR3: TGTGCCAGCAGCTTGGATCGGTACAATGAGCAGTTCTTC.

V usage is TRBV7-2 and J usage is TRBJ1-5; D remains unclear. The germline V and J ends were trimmed by 8 bases and 4 bases, with 18 bases remaining between them. CDR1 and CDR2 from the germline V gene are SGHTA and FQGNSA. The CDR3 contains 15 residues. In DNA form, the CDR3 reads TGTGCCAGCGCAACGGCGGCGGCTACGAATCAGCCCCAGCATTTT. Amino acid sequence: CASATAAATNQPQHF.

The chain couples TRBV2 to TRBJ1-2; TRBD1 matches at 7 bases. Germline CDR1 SNHLY, CDR2 FYNNEI. The CDR3 has 14 amino acids. J was trimmed by 5 bases and V by 4 bases; bases with no gene match: 7. CDR3 sequence reads: CASSGAGGWYGYTF. In DNA, the CDR3 is TGTGCCAGCAGTGGGGCAGGGGGATGGTATGGCTACACCTTC.

CDR3 DNA sequence: TGCGCCAGCAGCTTGGATTCGGGGGAGCGCACAGATACGCAGTATTTT. Translation gives CASSLDSGERTDTQYF. The V call is TRBV5-1, the J call TRBJ2-3; D may be TRBD2 (6 bases). Germline values: CDR1 SGHRS, CDR2 YFSETQ. Trimming took 0 bases from V and 1 from J, leaving 12 bases between them. There are 16 residues in the CDR3.

The chain has TRBV9 and TRBJ2-7; 7 bases agree with TRBD1. This CDR3 contains 15 residues. Unmatched junction bases numbered 11, after V lost 4 bases and J lost 4 bases. The germline CDR1 and CDR2 sequences are SGDLS and YYNGEE. In nucleotides, the CDR3 is TGTGCCAGCAGCCCCCGGGACAGCGGACCATACGAGCAGTACTTC. As protein: CASSPRDSGPYEQYF.

This chain joins TRBV9 and TRBJ2-3, with unresolved D. Germline loops: CDR1 SGDLS, CDR2 YYNGEE. The CDR3 runs to 11 residues. V was cut by 4 bases and J by 6 bases, with 6 bases left in between. The CDR3 nucleotides read TGTGCCAGCAGCCCCCGGGATACGCAGTATTTT. The encoded protein is CASSPRDTQYF.

V and J are TRBV5-1 and TRBJ2-5; TRBD1 aligns across 9 bases. Trimming took 4 bases from V and 2 from J; bases not matched to a gene: 6. Germline assignment: CDR1 SGHRS and CDR2 YFSETQ. This CDR3 is built from 15 residues. The CDR3 coding sequence is TGCGCCAGCAGCCTGAGGGACAGGGCACAAGAGACCCAGTACTTC. Translation: CASSLRDRAQETQYF. The full variable domain, in which reference TRBV5-1 and TRBJ2-5 provide the parts outside the CDR3, is KAGVTQTPRYLIKTRGQQVTLSCSPISGHRSVSWYQQTPGQGLQFLFEYFSETQRNKGNFPGRFSGRQFSNSRSEMNVSTLELGDSALYLCASSLRDRAQETQYFGPGTRLLVL.

V usage is TRBV29-1 and J usage is TRBJ1-1, with D unresolved. CDR3 length: 13 amino acids. Trimming took off 4 bases at V and 4 bases at J, with 13 bases between the two ends. Germline V CDR1 and CDR2: SQVTM, ANQGSEA. CDR3 sequence (DNA): TGCAGCGTTGGTGGAGGGCTTATCACTGAAGCTTTCTTT. It yields the protein CSVGGGLITEAFF.

This rearrangement joins TRBV27 to TRBJ2-7; the match to TRBD1 covers 7 bases. J was trimmed by 3 bases and V by 5 bases; bases with no gene match: 1. The CDR3 is made up of 12 amino acids. Germline CDR1 reads MNHEY; CDR2 reads SMNVEV (reference sequence). Here the CDR3 reads CASSAGGYEQYF. In DNA form, the CDR3 reads TGTGCCAGCAGTGCAGGGGGCTACGAGCAGTACTTC.

The chain links TRBV7-2 to TRBJ1-2, with no clear D. CDR3 length equals 15 residues. Germline V gives CDR1 SGHTA, CDR2 FQGNSA. Trimming took 1 base from V and 5 from J, leaving 14 bases between them. CDR3 nucleotide sequence: TGTGCCAGCAGCTTAGAGTCTAGTGGAACGTATGGCTACACCTTC. Translated, it gives CASSLESSGTYGYTF.

J is TRBJ1-2 and V is TRBV5-4, with 7 bases identical to TRBD1. CDR1 SGHNT and CDR2 YYREEE come from the germline V gene (reference sequence). The CDR3 sequence is 13 residues long. V lost 2 bases and J lost 6; bases outside the gene matches: 4. CDR3 DNA sequence: TGTGCCAGCAGCTTAGGGGGCGCAAATGGCTACACCTTC. Translating gives CASSLGGANGYTF.

This clone was recorded once. The chain joins TRBV7-2 to TRBJ1-2; the D is unclear. The germline gives CDR1 SGHTA, CDR2 FQGNSA. V shed 5 bases and J shed 4 bases, with 8 bases lying between them. The CDR3 is made up of 12 amino acids. Here the CDR3 DNA reads TGTGCCAGCAGCCCCGAGGCCTATGGCTACACCTTC. This gives the protein CASSPEAYGYTF. Using reference TRBV7-2 and TRBJ1-2 for the parts outside the CDR3, the full variable domain is GAGVSQSPSNKVTEKGKDVELRCDPISGHTALYWYRQSLGQGLEFLIYFQGNSAPDKSGLPSDRFSAERTGGSVSTLTIQRTQQEDSAVYLCASSPEAYGYTFGSGTRLTVV.

Only one count was recorded for this clone. Other DNA sequences in the sample encode the same CDR3. The rearrangement uses TRBV6-5 and TRBJ2-7, with TRBD1 matching over 7 bases. In germline, CDR1 is MNHEY, CDR2 SVGAGI. J gave up 4 bases and V 5 bases, and 5 bases lay outside the gene matches. This CDR3 contains 13 residues. The CDR3 sequence: CASSRGQPYEQYF. In DNA, the CDR3 is TGTGCCAGCAGTCGGGGACAGCCATACGAGCAGTACTTC.

The chain links TRBV2 to TRBJ1-4; 9 positions agree with TRBD1. The V gene end was trimmed by 6 bases and the J gene end by 7 bases; junction bases not matched to a gene: 6. CDR3 length equals 14 residues. CDR1 SNHLY and CDR2 FYNNEI come from the germline V gene. The CDR3 sequence is CASSAGTGSEKLFF. Written as DNA, the CDR3 is TGTGCCAGCAGCGCCGGGACAGGGAGTGAAAAACTGTTTTTT.

The rearrangement joins TRBV18 to TRBJ1-2; tentative D call: TRBD1 (5 bases). This CDR3 spans 15 amino acids. Trimming took 3 bases from V and 2 from J, leaving 13 bases between them. Germline CDR1 is KGHSH and CDR2 is LQKENI. This chain's CDR3 is CASSPTGTPNYGYTF. The CDR3, as DNA: TGTGCCAGCTCACCTACCGGGACTCCAAACTATGGCTACACCTTC.